The 4 T cell receptor beta chains presented below share a single source sample, sequenced in a study of blood T cell repertoires in COVID-19. The data were produced by immunoSEQ multiplex PCR, yet TCRdb's version contains in-frame clones alone and is incomplete. This table has roughly 190,000 clones, approximately 90% appearing once. The sample consisted of peripheral blood. The receptors come from a man in his 60s with active or convalescent COVID-19.

The sample holds one count of this clone. The V call is TRBV15, the J call TRBJ1-2, with D maybe TRBD1 (5 bases). This CDR3 region has 16 residues. With 5 bases removed from V and 5 bases from J, the gap between germline ends came to 21 bases. Germline CDR1 LNHNV, CDR2 YYDKDF (reference sequence). CDR3 nucleotides: TGTGCCACCAGCGGGAACCCGAACAGGATTTCGTATGGCTACACCTTC. Residues: CATSGNPNRISYGYTF.

The V and J genes are TRBV7-3 and TRBJ1-5; D perhaps matches TRBD1 (5 bases). V was pared by 8 bases and J by 0 bases, with 14 bases between. Germline V CDR1 and CDR2: SGHTA, FQGTGA. The CDR3 consists of 15 residues. CDR3 amino acids: CASLDRTYSNQPQHF. For the CDR3, the DNA is TGTGCCAGCCTAGACCGGACATATAGCAATCAGCCCCAGCATTTT.

This chain links TRBV27 with TRBJ1-6; unclear D gene. Trimming stripped 6 bases from V and 6 bases from J, with 9 bases between. The CDR3 length is 13 residues. The germline gives CDR1 MNHEY, CDR2 SMNVEV (reference sequence). The CDR3 protein is CASRGLLNSPLHF. The CDR3 bases are TGTGCCAGCAGGGGCCTTCTTAATTCACCCCTCCACTTT.

The CDR3 sequence: CASSVKTGTSGGAWFF. DNA of the CDR3: TGTGCCAGCAGTGTTAAAACCGGGACTAGCGGGGGGGCGTGGTTCTTC. The chain carries TRBV2 and TRBJ2-1; 16 bases line up with TRBD2. The CDR3 has 16 residues. V shed 4 bases, J shed 15 bases, and the junction held 12 bases outside the gene matches. CDR1 and CDR2 (germline): SNHLY, FYNNEI.